The sequence of this T cell receptor beta chain was determined in a study of blood T cell repertoires in COVID-19. In the study overall: Specimens from acute and convalescent COVID-19 originated in the United States, Italy and Spain. From T cells, B-cell-depleted T cells, or PBMCs came the material, which was cDNA or gDNA.

CDR1 and CDR2 (germline): LNHDA, SQIVND (reference sequence). This CDR3 region has 14 residues. Trimming took 6 bases from V and 2 from J; bases not matched to a gene: 3. As handled by the study authors: Estimation of nucleated cell counts was performed using reference gene primer amplification. Profiling relied on immunoSEQ multiplex PCR, and the TCRdb table lists in-frame clones only, not all of them. V and J calls and clone size are given by that table; D and trimming were obtained from the DNA. The table shows under 250,000 clones, with less than 90% occurring only once. The sample consisted of peripheral blood. This TCR was recovered from a woman in her 70s with active or convalescent COVID-19. J is TRBJ1-3 and V is TRBV19; 8 positions agree with TRBD1. The CDR3 spells CASRVTGAGNTIYF. DNA for the CDR3: TGTGCCAGTAGGGTGACAGGGGCTGGAAACACCATATATTTT.